This TCR beta chain is from a study of blood T cell repertoires in COVID-19. Study-wide context: The study drew acute and convalescent COVID-19 samples from the United States, Italy and Spain. T cells, B-cell-depleted T cells, or PBMCs supplied cDNA or gDNA.

CDR1 MNHNS and CDR2 SASEGT come from the germline V gene. J was trimmed by 5 bases and V by 2 bases; bases with no gene match: 9. The CDR3 has 18 amino acids. Original methodology: Cell counts per sample came from amplifying reference gene primers. The assay was immunoSEQ multiplex PCR, and TCRdb's table has in-frame clones only and misses some. V and J calls and clone size are those listed in that table; D and trimming were worked out from the DNA. In the table there are 100,000 to 150,000 clones, 60% to 80% of which are singletons. The sequence came from a man aged 60 to 69 with acute or convalescent COVID-19. The chain uses TRBV6-1 and TRBJ2-7, with TRBD2 matching over 16 bases. The material sequenced was peripheral blood. The CDR3 here is CASSEPGTSGRAIDEQYF. The CDR3 DNA is TGTGCCAGCAGTGAACCCGGGACTAGCGGGAGGGCCATCGACGAGCAGTACTTC.